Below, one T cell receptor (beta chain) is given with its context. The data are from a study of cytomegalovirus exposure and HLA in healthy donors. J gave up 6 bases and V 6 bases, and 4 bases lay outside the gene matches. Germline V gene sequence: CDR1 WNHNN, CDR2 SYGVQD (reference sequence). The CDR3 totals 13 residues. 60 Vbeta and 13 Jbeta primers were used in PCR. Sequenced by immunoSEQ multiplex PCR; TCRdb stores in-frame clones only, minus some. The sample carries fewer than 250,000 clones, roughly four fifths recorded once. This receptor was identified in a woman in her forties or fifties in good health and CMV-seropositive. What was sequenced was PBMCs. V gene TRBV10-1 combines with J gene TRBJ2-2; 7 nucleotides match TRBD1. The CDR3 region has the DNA TGCGCCAGCAGCTACAGGGGTCCCGGGGAGCTGTTTTTT. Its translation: CASSYRGPGELFF.